This TCR beta chain was captured in a study of cytomegalovirus exposure and HLA in healthy donors. General study points: Later work showed greater clonal expansion in HLA-associated TCR beta chains than in equally common others.

This clone was observed a single time. Its specificity is not known. CDR3 length: 14 residues. Trimming pared 4 bases from V and 1 base from J, leaving 8 bases between. Germline-derived CDR1 and CDR2 are SGHTA and FQGTGA. The PCR employed 60 Vbeta primers together with 13 Jbeta primers. Study processing details: Tens of millions of unique TCR beta chains, 8.5 million to 14 million shared, were counted in a later analysis. TCRdb's table, derived via immunoSEQ multiplex PCR, lists solely in-frame clones and lacks some. V, J and clone size reflect that table, while D and trimming were determined from the DNA. The data contain about 130,000 clones, approximately 85% of them singletons.

Sequenced input: PBMCs. The chain joins TRBV7-3 to TRBJ2-1; TRBD2 might be the D (6 bases). The sequence was collected from a boy aged 5-17 years in good health and CMV-seronegative. For the CDR3, the DNA is TGTGCCAGCAGCTCCGGACTATCCTACAATGAGCAGTTCTTC. It encodes CASSSGLSYNEQFF.